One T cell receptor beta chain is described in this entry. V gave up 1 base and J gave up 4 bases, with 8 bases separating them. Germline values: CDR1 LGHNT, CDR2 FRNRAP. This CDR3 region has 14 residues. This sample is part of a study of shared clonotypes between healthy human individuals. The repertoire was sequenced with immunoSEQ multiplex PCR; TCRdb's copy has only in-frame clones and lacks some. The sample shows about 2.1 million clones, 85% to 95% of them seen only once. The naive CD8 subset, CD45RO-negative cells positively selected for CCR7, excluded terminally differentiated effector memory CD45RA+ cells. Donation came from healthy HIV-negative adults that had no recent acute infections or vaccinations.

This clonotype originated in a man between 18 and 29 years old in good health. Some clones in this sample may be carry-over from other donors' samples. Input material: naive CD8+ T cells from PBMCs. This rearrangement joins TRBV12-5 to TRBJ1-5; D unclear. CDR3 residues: CASGLGGTNQPQHF. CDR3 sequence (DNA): TGTGCTAGTGGTTTGGGCGGCACTAATCAGCCCCAGCATTTT. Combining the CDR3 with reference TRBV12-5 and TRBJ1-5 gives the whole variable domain DARVTQTPRHKVTEMGQEVTMRCQPILGHNTVFWYRQTMMQGLELLAYFRNRAPLDDSGMPKDRFSAEMPDATLATLKIQPSEPRDSAVYFCASGLGGTNQPQHFGDGTRLSIL.